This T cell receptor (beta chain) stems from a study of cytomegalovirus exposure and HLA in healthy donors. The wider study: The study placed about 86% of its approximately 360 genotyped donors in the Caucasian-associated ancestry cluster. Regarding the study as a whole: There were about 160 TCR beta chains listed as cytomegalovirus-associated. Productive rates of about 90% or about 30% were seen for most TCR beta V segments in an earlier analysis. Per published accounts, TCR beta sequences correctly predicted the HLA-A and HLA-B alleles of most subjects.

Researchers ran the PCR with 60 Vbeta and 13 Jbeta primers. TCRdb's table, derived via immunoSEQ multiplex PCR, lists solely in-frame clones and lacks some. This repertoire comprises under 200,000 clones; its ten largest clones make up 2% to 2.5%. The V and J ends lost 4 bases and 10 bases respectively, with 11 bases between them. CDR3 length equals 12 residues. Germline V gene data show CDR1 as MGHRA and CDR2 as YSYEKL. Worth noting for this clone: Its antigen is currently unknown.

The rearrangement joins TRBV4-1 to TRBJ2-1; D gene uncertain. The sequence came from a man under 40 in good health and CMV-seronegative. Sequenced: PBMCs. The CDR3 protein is CASSRGAPEQFF. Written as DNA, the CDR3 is TGCGCCAGCAGCCGCGGAGCACCCGAGCAGTTCTTC.